This passage covers 2 T cell receptor beta chains from one sample sequenced in a study of technical replicates of blood from several donors. Assay used: immunoSEQ multiplex PCR; TCRdb lists only in-frame clones, some missing. The sample shows about 78,000 clones, 95% of them seen only once. The material sequenced was T cells isolated from PBMCs. These receptors all stem from a human donor in good health.

In its sample, this clone was seen once. V is TRBV19 and J is TRBJ2-2; unclear D gene. CDR1 is LNHDA, CDR2 SQIVND, per germline (reference sequence). The CDR3 length is 15 residues. Trimming took 7 bases from V and 7 from J, leaving 19 bases between them. CDR3 DNA sequence: TGTGCCAGTAACGGATTAGGAGAATCGGGCGGGGAGCTGTTTTTT. This encodes CASNGLGESGGELFF.

This rearrangement joins TRBV10-3 to TRBJ2-7; D gene uncertain. Germline-derived CDR1 and CDR2 are ENHRY and SYGVKD. Trimming took 4 bases from V and 3 from J, leaving 7 bases between them. This CDR3 has 12 residues. CDR3 in DNA: TGTGCCATCAGTGCACTGAGCTACGAGCAGTACTTC. This codes for CAISALSYEQYF.